This TCR beta chain was sequenced for a study of post-analysis software for immune sequencing data. The study, taken as a whole, reports: Normalized Chao1 diversity was significantly reduced in patients versus controls. Four or five TRBV segments occurring more often in patients than controls included TRBV5-6, TRBV5-1 and TRBV20-1.

The germline gives CDR1 ENHRY, CDR2 SYGVKD. The CDR3 consists of 16 residues. Trimming removed 2 bases from V and 11 bases from J; junction bases left unmatched: 14. Unique molecular identifiers were built into the TCR beta cDNA libraries. TCRdb itself ran the PCR reads through MiXCR, one entry per CDR3 protein. The table lists around 250,000 distinct CDR3 sequences, 36% of them singletons. On this clonotype itself: Its antigen is undetermined. A much larger clonotype is one base distant, so this may be a read error.

Sequenced input: blood. The chain is built from TRBV10-3 and TRBJ2-5, with TRBD2 matching 10 bases. The receptor's source is a girl under 18 with multiple sclerosis. CDR3 residues: CAISETASGGYNEQYF. The CDR3 DNA is TGTGCCATCAGTGAGACGGCTAGCGGGGGCTACAATGAGCAGTACTTC.